This TCR beta chain originates from a study of follicular helper T cells after annual influenza vaccination. Per the germline V gene, CDR1 is SNHLY and CDR2 is FYNNEI. With V trimmed by 7 bases and J by 3 bases, 5 bases remained unmatched. CDR3 size: 13 residues. Time point described: 2015-2016 season, pre-vaccination. Measured with immunoSEQ multiplex PCR; TCRdb has only the in-frame clones, and not every one. The repertoire holds over 10,000 clones, with 70% to 80% as singletons. The source was CXCR5+ CD38- circulating T follicular helper cells from blood, collected on the day of influenza vaccination. Subset reported: circulating Tfh, non-naive CD4+CXCR5+PD-1+ (ICOS+CD38+ or ICOS-CD38-). The J gene is TRBJ2-5, the V gene TRBV2, with 7 bases aligning to TRBD1. The origin of this receptor is an adult who received the influenza vaccine. CDR3 in amino acids: CASTAGGEETQYF. For the CDR3, the DNA is TGTGCCAGCACCGCAGGGGGTGAAGAGACCCAGTACTTC. Full variable domain (rest looked up from reference TRBV2 and TRBJ2-5): EPEVTQTPSHQVTQMGQEVILRCVPISNHLYFYWYRQILGQKVEFLVSFYNNEISEKSEIFDDQFSVERPDGSNFTLKIRSTKLEDSAMYFCASTAGGEETQYFGPGTRLLVL.